Here is one TCR beta chain with its context. The data belong to a study of T cell changes during pregnancy in multiple sclerosis. The repertoire was sequenced with immunoSEQ multiplex PCR; TCRdb's copy has only in-frame clones and lacks some. The table lists around 57,000 clones, 89% of them singletons. CDR3 size: 17 residues. V lost 2 bases and J 0 bases, leaving 17 bases between the germline ends. CDR1 and CDR2 from the germline V gene are SGHDT and YYEEEE. Source: peripheral blood, taken in the first trimester of pregnancy. This sequence joins TRBV5-6 and TRBJ1-1; tentative D call: TRBD1 (5 bases). This clonotype was sampled from a female donor with multiple sclerosis, enrolled in a pregnancy study. This CDR3 is CASSFLDSRIMNTEAFF. CDR3 DNA sequence: TGTGCCAGCAGCTTCCTAGACAGTCGTATTATGAACACTGAAGCTTTCTTT.